The T cell receptor beta chain described here comes from a study of shared clonotypes between healthy human individuals (dated by TCRdb to the early 2020s). Background for the entire study: The cohort included three men and two women between 18 and 49 years of age. Per donor, three plates each were used for CD4 naive and CD4 memory, two for CD8 naive, and one for CD8 memory. Blood TCR repertoires of several healthy adults were deeply sequenced to estimate repertoire size and the extent of clonotype sharing between individuals. To increase sequencing depth and limit assay-specific biases, TCR repertoire library preparation and sequencing were carried out by different laboratories using diverse techniques. Between about 0.85 and 8.9 billion PBMCs per donor were obtained by leukapheresis. Overall results and qualifications from the work: Compared with non-shared clonotypes, the clonotypes found in all four sorted-subset donors had higher generation probabilities. Because the study included a small number of donors, the genetic and exposure-history diversity represented was limited. Rarefaction of sorted-subset datasets indicated incomplete sequencing despite the large sequencing depth. Sharing across several donors was observed for around 5% of naive CD4, under 4% of naive CD8, about 2.5% of memory CD4, and roughly 0.4% of memory CD8 clonotypes. Pairwise subsampling led to the expectation that sequencing depth would affect the degree of clonotype sharing among donors. Naive subsets generally had larger estimated clonotype richness than memory subsets. Sampling was restricted to blood, and TCR repertoires in tissue are likely to differ from TCR repertoires in blood.

About this clone: Its recognized antigen is unknown. Base qualities were left out, and no much larger clone turns up one base away.

V drops 6 bases and J drops 3 bases, leaving 8 bases in between. The CDR3 spans 11 residues, from the cysteine through the phenylalanine. Of all the DNA, just the CDR3 is kept, 33 bases in frame from base 1. CDR1 DFQATT and CDR2 SNEGSKA were looked up in the germline V gene (reference sequence). Using the deep immunoSEQ assay, TCR CDR3 regions were amplified from genomic DNA by multiplex PCR. Extracted genomic DNA from each cell subset was distributed evenly across all wells of several immunoSEQ 96-well plates, and each plate was treated as a replicate. For sorted subsets, about 210 ng of genomic DNA, equivalent to tens of thousands of T cell genomes, went into each replicate PCR. Purified libraries were quantified with a Qubit 3.0 fluorometer, sized on a Bioanalyzer 2100, and re-quantified with the KAPA Library Quantification kit. Each immunoSEQ 96-well plate was sequenced on its own single-read 150-cycle Illumina NextSeq 550 flow cell. Per the source publication's procedure: The immunoSEQ output contained only junctional sequences without quality scores, so filtering could not match that applied to full-length reads. To assign V/J genes and CDR3, sequences were annotated using PyIR, a Python wrapper for IgBLAST v1.9, with IMGT germline references. Any read was removed if the V/J assignment was weak (E-value above 1e-6), the CDR3 was missing, or the read contained stop codons, out-of-frame junctions, or ambiguous translated residues. V3J clonotypes were defined as sequences sharing the same inferred V gene, J gene, and CDR3 amino acid sequence. The percentage overlap between two repertoires was calculated by dividing the number of shared unique clonotypes by the size of the smaller repertoire. RTK rarefaction, the Chao1 estimator, and Recon v2.1 estimates of unobserved clonotypes were used to assess repertoire richness. Generation probabilities for all TCRbeta clonotypes obtained by the gDNA method from several donors were computed using OLGA. As stored in TCRdb, this immuneACCESS dataset retains in-frame rearrangements with V and J assigned. A fraction of the clones does not appear; measured against another copy, unresolved V genes explain less than half of the discrepancy, and the remainder lacks a known reason. The V and J calls and clone size were taken over from that table, and D and trimming were inferred from the DNA. The sample table lists about 2.4 million clones, approximately 93% of them with a count of one. 0.35% to 0.45% of the sample goes to the ten largest clones.

The donors were healthy, HIV-negative adults who had no recently reported acute infections or vaccinations. Every donor was a Caucasian adult residing in Nashville, Tennessee, USA. CD4+ T cells were enriched by magnetic negative selection, after which naive cells were positively selected on CD45RA and the negative fraction was taken as the memory subset. After blood collection by leukapheresis, PBMCs were isolated using Ficoll-Histopaque density gradient centrifugation and then cryopreserved in the vapor phase of liquid nitrogen. Purity and quantity of every magnetically sorted T cell population were checked by analytical flow cytometry. Genomic DNA was isolated from every sorted fraction and measured by UV absorbance on a Nanodrop 2000c.

The chain couples TRBV20-1 to TRBJ1-1, with the D gene uncertain. This TCR came from a man between 18 and 29 years old in good health. Some clones in this sample may be carry-over from other donors' samples. The sequencing sample was made of naive CD4+ T cells from PBMCs. The cell subset or site label on this specimen signifies: CD45RA+ positively selected. The DNA sequence is as follows: TGCAGTGCGATACACCACACTGAAGCTTTCTTT. Its coded protein is CSAIHHTEAFF.